Listed below are T cell receptor beta chains from one sample, sequenced in a study of blood T cell repertoires in COVID-19. Here immunoSEQ multiplex PCR was the method, and the copy in TCRdb shows in-frame clones only, minus some. The sample holds about 370,000 clones, roughly 86% seen once. Source material: peripheral blood. The receptor source for this set is a woman in her thirties with COVID-19, enrolled during active disease. Each CDR3 is given with its conserved first and last residue. The D gene is left open where the match is weak. Clone size, where shown, is once, few, many, or a class for clones that have expanded.

size	D	V	J	DNA	CDR3
NA	TRBD1	TRBV30	TRBJ1-6	TGTGCCTGGAGCTTTACCGGGACAGGCAATTCACCCCTCCACTTT	CAWSFTGTGNSPLHF
NA	TRBD1	TRBV7-9	TRBJ1-2	TGTGCCAGCAGCCTCGGACAGGGCTTAGACTATGGCTACACCTTC	CASSLGQGLDYGYTF
NA	NA	TRBV19	TRBJ2-7	TGTGCCAGTAGTATAAGCCTCCACTACGAGCAGTACTTC	CASSISLHYEQYF
NA	NA	TRBV5-1	TRBJ1-4	TGCGCCAGCAGCTTGGGGCAGTTCAATGAAAAACTGTTTTTT	CASSLGQFNEKLFF
NA	NA	TRBV19	TRBJ2-1	TGTGCCAGTAGTATGATTTGGGGGGACGGGAACAATGAGCAGTTCTTC	CASSMIWGDGNNEQFF
NA	TRBD1	TRBV30	TRBJ1-2	TGTGCCTGGGTTGCGCCGGGACAGGAGTTCTATGGCTACACCTTC	CAWVAPGQEFYGYTF
NA	NA	TRBV2	TRBJ1-1	TGTGCCAGCAGTGGGTATCTAAACACTGAAGCTTTCTTT	CASSGYLNTEAFF
once	TRBD2	TRBV11-2	TRBJ2-1	TGTGCCAGCAGCCCGCGGGGGAGCGGATTTTACAATGAGCAGTTCTTC	CASSPRGSGFYNEQFF
NA	NA	TRBV30	TRBJ1-1	TGTGCCTGGAGCCCTCGACAGGCGACTGAAGCTTTCTTT	CAWSPRQATEAFF
NA	NA	TRBV11-1	TRBJ2-7	TGTGCCAGCAGCTTAGGACGGGGTCGGACCTACGAGCAGTACTTC	CASSLGRGRTYEQYF
NA	NA	TRBV28	TRBJ2-1	TGTGCCAGCAGTTTTGGAGTTTTCAATGAGCAGTTCTTC	CASSFGVFNEQFF
NA	TRBD1	TRBV9	TRBJ2-2	TGTGCCAGCAGCGGACAGGGGAACACCGGGGAGCTGTTTTTT	CASSGQGNTGELFF
NA	NA	TRBV11-2	TRBJ1-1	TGTGCCAGCAGCTTCAGGGGTAACACTGAAGCTTTCTTT	CASSFRGNTEAFF
NA	NA	TRBV9	TRBJ2-3	TGTGCCAGCAGCTTATCGAGGGGGACAGATACGCAGTATTTT	CASSLSRGTDTQYF
NA	TRBD1	TRBV9	TRBJ2-6	TGTGCCAGCAGCCCATGGACAGGGCCCTTTTCTGGGGCCAACGTCCTGACTTTC	CASSPWTGPFSGANVLTF
once	NA	TRBV7-2	TRBJ1-6	TGTGCCAGCAGCAAAGGTCCCGGGAATAATTCACCCCTCCACTTT	CASSKGPGNNSPLHF
NA	TRBD1	TRBV28	TRBJ2-4	TGTGCCAGCAGCCCGACAGGGGCCAAAAACATTCAGTACTTC	CASSPTGAKNIQYF
many	TRBD1	TRBV5-7	TRBJ2-7	TGTGCCAGCAGCTGGCCTGGGACAGCGAGCTCCTACGAGCAGTACTTC	CASSWPGTASSYEQYF
NA	NA	TRBV6-2/TRBV6-3	TRBJ2-7	TGTGCCAGCAGCCTGACAGAAAGCTCCTACGAGCAGTACTTC	CASSLTESSYEQYF
NA	TRBD1	TRBV24-1	TRBJ2-5	TGTGCCACCAGTGATTCCGGCGGACAGGGTGGGGAGACCCAGTACTTC	CATSDSGGQGGETQYF
once	TRBD1	TRBV18	TRBJ1-1	TGTGCCAGCTCAGATACAGGGGGCGCCAGTGAAGCTTTCTTT	CASSDTGGASEAFF
once	TRBD1	TRBV30	TRBJ2-7	TGTGCCTGGAGTTCAGGACAGGGTAAACACGAGCAGTACTTC	CAWSSGQGKHEQYF
once	TRBD1	TRBV7-2	TRBJ2-7	TGTGCCAGCAGCTTAACTAGACCGGGACAGGGGGGAGACGAGCAGTACTTC	CASSLTRPGQGGDEQYF
NA	NA	TRBV24-1	TRBJ2-1	TGTGCCACCAGTGATACTGATGAGCAGTTCTTC	CATSDTDEQFF
NA	TRBD1	TRBV11-2	TRBJ1-4	TGTGCCACCTCGACAGGGGCAACTAATGAAAAACTGTTTTTT	CATSTGATNEKLFF
once	TRBD1	TRBV4-1	TRBJ2-7	TGCGCCAGCAGCCAGGGGCGGACAGGGGACTACGAGCAGTACTTC	CASSQGRTGDYEQYF
NA	TRBD1	TRBV27	TRBJ1-6	TGTGCCAGCAGTCCCCGGACAGGTTTCGGACCCCTCCACTTT	CASSPRTGFGPLHF
NA	NA	TRBV3-1/TRBV3-2	TRBJ1-6	TGTGCCAGCAGCCAAGATCAAGGGAGCTCCTATAATTCACCCCTCCACTTT	CASSQDQGSSYNSPLHF
NA	TRBD2	TRBV30	TRBJ2-3	TGTGCCTGGAGTGGACTAGCGGGAGGGAGGGGCCCAGATACGCAGTATTTT	CAWSGLAGGRGPDTQYF
once	TRBD1	TRBV30	TRBJ1-1	TGTGCCTGGAGTTTGGGACAGGGCAGGAACACTGAAGCTTTCTTT	CAWSLGQGRNTEAFF
NA	NA	TRBV7-9	TRBJ1-3	TGTGCCACCGTAACTGGAAACACCATATATTTT	CATVTGNTIYF
NA	NA	TRBV6-5	TRBJ1-1	TGTGCCAGTACCAGGGAGGGCACTGAAGCTTTCTTT	CASTREGTEAFF
NA	NA	TRBV7-9	TRBJ1-4	TGTGCCAGCAGCTACCGAAAGGGGGACCGTAGAACTAATGAAAAACTGTTTTTT	CASSYRKGDRRTNEKLFF
NA	TRBD1	TRBV25-1	TRBJ2-1	TGTGCCAGCTCCCCCAGGGACAGTCACTACAATGAGCAGTTCTTC	CASSPRDSHYNEQFF
NA	NA	TRBV30	TRBJ2-7	TGTGCCTGGAGTCATCTAGCTGGGGAGCAGTACTTC	CAWSHLAGEQYF
NA	TRBD2	TRBV28	TRBJ2-7	TGTGCCAGCACCGAAGCGGGAGGCCCCTACGAGCAGTACTTC	CASTEAGGPYEQYF
once	NA	TRBV30	TRBJ1-5	TGTGCCTGGAGTGTAAAAGCACAGGGAAATCAGCCCCAGCATTTT	CAWSVKAQGNQPQHF
NA	NA	TRBV27	TRBJ2-7	TGTGCCAGCAGTTTAGGGGGGAGAGGCGAGCAGTACTTC	CASSLGGRGEQYF
NA	TRBD2	TRBV5-1	TRBJ2-1	TGCGCCAGCAGCTTCACTAGCGTAGATGAGCAGTTCTTC	CASSFTSVDEQFF
NA	NA	TRBV6-2/TRBV6-3	TRBJ2-7	TGTGCCAGCAGTTACGAAGGGGATTATTACGAGCAGTACTTC	CASSYEGDYYEQYF
NA	NA	TRBV7-2	TRBJ1-5	TGTGCCAGCAGCTTAGGAGGAGGGCCCCGCCAGCCCCAGCATTTT	CASSLGGGPRQPQHF
once	NA	TRBV9	TRBJ2-7	TGTGCCAGCAGCCCAGACCCCCCCGGGACTCCTCCCTACGAGCAGTACTTC	CASSPDPPGTPPYEQYF
once	TRBD1	TRBV6-6	TRBJ1-5	TGTGCCAGCCAGGGGGCAGGGGTCAATCAGCCCCAGCATTTT	CASQGAGVNQPQHF
NA	NA	TRBV19	TRBJ2-1	TGTGCCAGTAGTATTCTAACGGGGGATGAGCAGTTCTTC	CASSILTGDEQFF
NA	NA	TRBV19	TRBJ2-7	TGTGCCAGTAGTATGGGCGGACATCTTTACGAGCAGTACTTC	CASSMGGHLYEQYF
NA	NA	TRBV9	TRBJ2-2	TGTGCCAGCAGCTTTGGACTCGGTGGCGGGGAGCTGTTTTTT	CASSFGLGGGELFF